The rows below give T cell receptor beta chains drawn from one sample of a study of blood T cell repertoires in COVID-19. Produced via immunoSEQ multiplex PCR; TCRdb's table is partial and in-frame only. Among 130,000 to 150,000 clones listed, approximately 80% were seen once. What was sequenced was peripheral blood. These TCRs come from a woman of 80 years or more in a cohort sampled during active or convalescent COVID-19. Both conserved end residues are part of each CDR3. Each record gives: V gene, clone size, J gene, D gene, CDR3 DNA, CDR3 protein. The D gene is left open where the match is weak. Rows give clone size only sometimes, using once, few, many, or a class for an expanded clone.

V: TRBV14; size: NA; J: TRBJ2-3; D: TRBD2; DNA: TGTGCCAGCAGCCTTAGACTAGCACGATGGTCGGATACGCAGTATTTT; CDR3: CASSLRLARWSDTQYF
V: TRBV6-5; size: NA; J: TRBJ2-3; D: NA; DNA: TGTGCCAGCACGGACAGCCGCACAGATACGCAGTATTTT; CDR3: CASTDSRTDTQYF
V: TRBV4-2; size: NA; J: TRBJ2-2; D: TRBD2; DNA: TGTGCCAGCAGCCAAGATCCCTGGACTAGCGGGGGGAACACCGGGGAGCTGTTTTTT; CDR3: CASSQDPWTSGGNTGELFF
V: TRBV10-3; size: NA; J: TRBJ1-1; D: TRBD1; DNA: TGTGCCATCAGGGGGGACAGGGGGCAAGCTGAAGCTTTCTTT; CDR3: CAIRGDRGQAEAFF
V: TRBV9; size: NA; J: TRBJ2-2; D: NA; DNA: TGTGCCAGCAGCGTAACTCCCACCGGGGAGCTGTTTTTT; CDR3: CASSVTPTGELFF
V: TRBV28; size: NA; J: TRBJ2-2; D: NA; DNA: TGTGCCAGCACCGGTCAGGGGTGGACCGGGGAGCTGTTTTTT; CDR3: CASTGQGWTGELFF
V: TRBV5-1; size: once; J: TRBJ1-1; D: NA; DNA: TGCGCCAGCAGCTTGGCCCCAGGGGAAGTTAGCACTGAAGCTTTCTTT; CDR3: CASSLAPGEVSTEAFF
V: TRBV9; size: NA; J: TRBJ2-2; D: TRBD2; DNA: TGTGCCAGCAAGGCGGGGGGGCCGGCGAACACCGGGGAGCTGTTTTTT; CDR3: CASKAGGPANTGELFF
V: TRBV12-3/TRBV12-4; size: NA; J: TRBJ1-1; D: NA; DNA: TGTGCCAGCAGTTCCAGGATTAACACTGAAGCTTTCTTT; CDR3: CASSSRINTEAFF
V: TRBV9; size: once; J: TRBJ1-2; D: NA; DNA: TGTGCCAGCAGCCTAAGCCAGGGGCTCTATGGCTACACCTTC; CDR3: CASSLSQGLYGYTF
V: TRBV6-2/TRBV6-3; size: NA; J: TRBJ1-5; D: TRBD1; DNA: TGTGCCAGCAGCAACAGTGGGACAGGGGTCAATCAGCCCCAGCATTTT; CDR3: CASSNSGTGVNQPQHF
V: TRBV7-2; size: NA; J: TRBJ1-1; D: NA; DNA: TGTGCCAGCAGCTCCCCTCCGCCGGGTAACACTGAAGCTTTCTTT; CDR3: CASSSPPPGNTEAFF
V: TRBV7-2; size: NA; J: TRBJ2-1; D: TRBD2; DNA: TGTGCCAGCAGCTTGGGACTAGCCAATGAGCAGTTCTTC; CDR3: CASSLGLANEQFF
V: TRBV5-1; size: NA; J: TRBJ2-1; D: NA; DNA: TGCGCCAGCAGCTTGGGCCTTATCCTGGGGGCTAGCTCAGGTTATGAGCAGTTCTTC; CDR3: CASSLGLILGASSGYEQFF
V: TRBV4-1; size: once; J: TRBJ1-2; D: TRBD1; DNA: TGCGCCAGCAGCCAAGGTCGGGACAGGGCCATCTATGGCTACACCTTC; CDR3: CASSQGRDRAIYGYTF
V: TRBV30; size: NA; J: TRBJ1-1; D: TRBD1; DNA: TGTGCCTGGAGCCGACAGGGGCGAAGGAACACTGAAGCTTTCTTT; CDR3: CAWSRQGRRNTEAFF
V: TRBV24-1; size: NA; J: TRBJ2-6; D: TRBD1; DNA: TGTGCCACCAGTGACTCCGGGACAGGGGATGGGGCCAACGTCCTGACTTTC; CDR3: CATSDSGTGDGANVLTF
V: TRBV3-1/TRBV3-2; size: NA; J: TRBJ1-3; D: NA; DNA: TGTGCCAGCAGCCAAGGACTAGCTACTGGAAACACCATATATTTT; CDR3: CASSQGLATGNTIYF
V: TRBV29-1; size: NA; J: TRBJ2-7; D: NA; DNA: TGCAGCGTTGAGGGCACAGGGTGGGACGAGCAGTACTTC; CDR3: CSVEGTGWDEQYF
V: TRBV7-2; size: NA; J: TRBJ1-6; D: TRBD1; DNA: TGTGCCAGCAGCCCAGAAGGGACAGGGCGGAATTCACCCCTCCACTTT; CDR3: CASSPEGTGRNSPLHF
V: TRBV19; size: NA; J: TRBJ2-2; D: TRBD2; DNA: TGTGCCAGTAGTAGAGACGGGGGGACCTCGAACACCGGGGAGCTGTTTTTT; CDR3: CASSRDGGTSNTGELFF
V: TRBV7-2; size: NA; J: TRBJ2-2; D: NA; DNA: TGTGCCAGCAGCCTGTACGGTTCCGGGGAGCTGTTTTTT; CDR3: CASSLYGSGELFF
V: TRBV5-1; size: NA; J: TRBJ2-2; D: NA; DNA: TGCGCCAGCAGCTTGGTCGCCGGTAGCGGGGAGCTGTTTTTT; CDR3: CASSLVAGSGELFF
V: TRBV3-1/TRBV3-2; size: NA; J: TRBJ2-3; D: TRBD1; DNA: TGTGCCAGCAGCCAACGGACAGGGATAAGGGATACGCAGTATTTT; CDR3: CASSQRTGIRDTQYF
V: TRBV25-1; size: NA; J: TRBJ1-1; D: NA; DNA: TGTGCCAGCAGTGACTCGGGGGGAGCTCCTGAAGCTTTCTTT; CDR3: CASSDSGGAPEAFF